These 9 T cell receptor beta chains were all obtained from the same sample, sequenced in a study of graft-versus-host responses after intestinal transplantation. Only in-frame clones appear in the TCRdb table, and some are missing; sequencing was by immunoSEQ multiplex PCR. The sample comprises 8,500 to 11,000 clones, 30% to 40% of which are singletons, and around 5.2% rests with the top ten. This specimen consisted of alloreactive CD4+ T cells from a mixed lymphocyte reaction culture, obtained before transplantation. Described subset: CFSE-low proliferating T cells sorted from roughly six-day pre-transplant mixed lymphocyte reaction (GvH or HvG direction). The receptors originated from a human patient who was an organ donor for intestinal transplantation.

This clone was picked up a small number of times. V gene TRBV2 combines with J gene TRBJ1-3, with D possibly matching TRBD1 (6 bases). Trimming stripped 6 bases from V and 3 bases from J, with 15 bases between. CDR1 is SNHLY and CDR2 is FYNNEI in the germline V gene. The CDR3 has 15 amino acids. The CDR3 nucleotides are TGTGCCAGCAGGGAACAGGGTTTCTTTGGAAACACCATATATTTT. It encodes CASREQGFFGNTIYF.

The genes are TRBV16 and TRBJ1-5; D is perhaps TRBD1 (5 bases). Trimming stripped 0 bases from V and 11 bases from J, with 20 bases between. CDR3 length equals 16 residues. Germline CDR1 and CDR2: KGHSY and FQNENV. CDR3 nucleotide sequence: TGTGCCAGCAGCCAATCGTTCAGGGTGGGGGTTTTAGCCCAGCATTTT. It codes for CASSQSFRVGVLAQHF.

This chain connects TRBV12-2 to TRBJ2-7; the tabulated D call, TRBD2, remains unverified against the DNA. TRBV12-2 is assigned pseudogene status. This CDR3 region has 15 residues. CDR3 DNA sequence: TGTGCAAGTCGCTGGTTGACTAGGCAAAACTACGAGCAGTACTTC. It translates to CASRWLTRQNYEQYF.

In DNA, the CDR3 is TGTGCCAGCAGCTTAGCTTATGGCGGGAACACTGAAGCTTTCTTT. Protein: CASSLAYGGNTEAFF. V is TRBV7-9 and J is TRBJ1-1; D is unclear. Germline V gives CDR1 SEHNR, CDR2 FQNEAQ (reference sequence). The CDR3 length is 15 residues. V lost 0 bases, J lost 1 base, and 9 bases lay in between.

The chain joins TRBV4-1 to TRBJ1-3; TRBD1 is a possible D gene (6 bases). CDR1 MGHRA and CDR2 YSYEKL come from the germline V gene. Trimming cost V 4 bases and J 0 bases, with 13 bases left between them. This CDR3 spans 16 amino acids. CDR3 loop: CASSRGAGTSGNTIYF. CDR3 bases: TGCGCCAGCAGCCGGGGGGCAGGGACCTCTGGAAACACCATATATTTT.

This clone is deemed medium-sized. The chain recombines TRBV7-2 with TRBJ2-3; TRBD1 matches 7 bases. The CDR3 extends over 16 amino acids. Germline CDR1 SGHTA, CDR2 FQGNSA. The V segment lost 0 bases and the J segment 6 bases; nucleotides outside the gene matches: 9. This chain's CDR3 is CASSLALGQVRDTQYF. CDR3 DNA: TGTGCCAGCAGCTTAGCGCTCGGACAGGTTAGGGATACGCAGTATTTT.

The chain has TRBV20-1 and TRBJ2-3; no clear D. The V end was cut by 3 bases, the J end by 7 bases, with 8 bases between. The germline CDR1 and CDR2 sequences are DFQATT and SNEGSKA (reference sequence). The CDR3 extends over 11 amino acids. CDR3 amino acids: CSARPAYTQYF. In DNA, the CDR3 is TGCAGTGCTAGGCCGGCATATACGCAGTATTTT.

This clone showed up many times. V and J are TRBV5-1 and TRBJ2-3, with 8 nucleotides matching TRBD2. This CDR3 contains 15 residues. Germline V lookup: CDR1 SGHRS, CDR2 YFSETQ. J lost 3 bases, V lost 0 bases, and 3 bases had no gene match. The CDR3 here is CASSLAGGRTDTQYF. In nucleotides, the CDR3 is TGCGCCAGCAGCTTGGCGGGGGGGAGAACAGATACGCAGTATTTT.

This chain connects TRBV4-1 to TRBJ2-3; 8 bases align to TRBD2. V shed 1 base and J 2 bases; nucleotides not matched to a gene: 5. The germline gives CDR1 MGHRA, CDR2 YSYEKL. The CDR3 covers 16 residues. As DNA, the CDR3 is TGCGCCAGCAGCCAAGCGGCGGGGGGCCCCACAGATACGCAGTATTTT. It yields the protein CASSQAAGGPTDTQYF.